The source of this T cell receptor beta chain is a study of OX40 agonist ivuxolimab in advanced cancers. The table came from immunoSEQ multiplex PCR; TCRdb's copy has only in-frame clones and leaves some out. The sample consists of 40,000 to 55,000 clones, approximately 88% of them appearing once. This CDR3 is built from 12 residues. Germline V lookup: CDR1 LNHDA, CDR2 SQIVND (reference sequence). V dropped 5 bases and J dropped 7 bases, with 9 bases sitting between them. This clone showed up just once. Its cognate antigen is unknown. Points from the study as a whole: The mean number of expanded clones was higher in CD8+ T cells than in CD4+. Specificity for antigen went undetermined in the expanded peripheral T cells.

The source is an adult with an advanced solid tumor such as melanoma, head and neck, liver or kidney cancer. V usage is TRBV19 and J usage is TRBJ2-1, with D possibly matching TRBD1 (6 bases). The specimen comprised CD4+ or CD8+ T cells sorted from blood, sampled in a trial of the OX40 agonist ivuxolimab. CDR3: CASSGTGNEQFF. The DNA for the CDR3 is TGTGCCAGTAGTGGAACAGGGAATGAGCAGTTCTTC.